These 27 T cell receptor beta chains came from one sample sequenced in a study of tumor-infiltrating lymphocytes in primary liver carcinoma (dated by TCRdb to between 2016 and 2019). Blood RNA was extracted from unsorted whole blood using TRIzol reagent, and germline DNA was obtained with the DNeasy Blood & Tissue kit. TCRdb records Illumina HiSeq 2500 as the sequencer. A constant-region primer and ProtoScript II reverse transcriptase were used to reverse-transcribe TCRbeta-specific cDNA from around 480 ng total RNA. The TCRbeta libraries were prepared through three rounds of nested multiplex PCR following a slightly modified ARM-PCR procedure. The first two PCR rounds used multiplex TRBV1-TRBV30 forward primers with a Cbeta reverse primer, each for roughly 11 cycles. TCRdb handled the public reads itself, with Q25 trimming in fastp and clone calling in MiXCR, and kept productive beta chains. When rows share a CDR3 protein, they turn into one entry using the most common DNA and genes. The table for this sample lists 300,000 to 400,000 distinct CDR3 sequences; less than 65% of them were counted only once. The top ten clones comprise 5.5% to 7% of the sample.

Sequencing used peripheral blood. These receptors were taken from a man aged 35-49 years with primary liver carcinoma and hepatitis B virus infection.

Worth noting for this clonotype: Since the CDR3 does not end with the conserved phenylalanine or tryptophan, this likely comes from a read error. The chain joins TRBV28 to TRBJ2-7; D assignment may be TRBD1 or TRBD2 (7 bases each). Germline CDR1 reads MDHEN; CDR2 reads SYDVKM. CDR3 size: 17 residues. Trimming shortened V by 1 base and J by 9 bases, and 25 bases separated the two germline ends. The CDR3 DNA reads as TGTGCCAGCAGTTTATTCTTTACACAGGGGCTCGGGGAGGGGCAGTACTCC. Translating it yields CASSLFFTQGLGEGQYS.

The chain carries TRBV5-1 and TRBJ2-1; D is unclear. This CDR3 is 16 amino acids long. Deletions cut 2 bases from V and 8 bases from J, with 20 bases between. CDR1 is SGHRS, CDR2 YFSETQ, per germline. CDR3 region: CASSFARLPSGDEQFF. The CDR3 coding sequence is TGCGCCAGCAGCTTCGCCAGGCTTCCTTCCGGCGATGAGCAGTTCTTC. Based on the CDR3 plus reference TRBV5-1 and TRBJ2-1, the full variable domain is KAGVTQTPRYLIKTRGQQVTLSCSPISGHRSVSWYQQTPGQGLQFLFEYFSETQRNKGNFPGRFSGRQFSNSRSEMNVSTLELGDSALYLCASSFARLPSGDEQFFGPGTRLTVL.

This clonotype was seen repeatedly, ten times or more. Compared with germline, one end of the junction differs, possibly owing to a read error. The chain is built from TRBV11-2 and TRBJ2-7; D perhaps matches TRBD1 (6 bases). The CDR3 consists of 15 residues. Germline V gene lookup returns CDR1 SGHAT and CDR2 FQNNGV. For the CDR3, the DNA is TGTGCCAGCAGCCTAATAGGGGGACACTCCTACGGGCAGTACTTC. It is translated as CASSLIGGHSYGQYF.

For this clonotype: An end of the junction differs from the germline gene, which may be a read error. V gene TRBV11-2 combines with J gene TRBJ2-5; TRBD2 matches at 11 bases. Germline V lookup: CDR1 SGHAT, CDR2 FQNNGV. This CDR3 is 14 amino acids long. The CDR3 sequence is CASSFDSGGETQCF. The CDR3 DNA sequence: TGTGCCAGCAGCTTCGATAGCGGGGGGGAGACCCAGTGCTTC. Full variable domain (outside the CDR3, taken from reference TRBV11-2 and TRBJ2-5): EAGVAQSPRYKIIEKRQSVAFWCNPISGHATLYWYQQILGQGPKLLIQFQNNGVVDDSQLPKDRFSAERLKGVDSTLKIQPAKLEDSAVYLCASSFDSGGETQCFGPGTRLLVL.

For this clonotype: This CDR3 is missing its conserved last phenylalanine or tryptophan, likely due to a read error. The V gene is TRBV5-5, the J gene TRBJ2-7, with D hard to call. CDR1 is SGHKS and CDR2 is YYEKEE in the germline V gene (reference sequence). CDR3 length: 19 residues. Trimming took off 0 bases at V and 1 base at J, with 23 bases between the two ends. CDR3 amino acids: CASSLEWTPDPGRSYEQYY. The CDR3 coding sequence is TGTGCCAGCAGCTTGGAGTGGACCCCAGACCCAGGCCGATCCTACGAGCAGTACTAC.

The J gene is TRBJ1-1, the V gene TRBV29-1; a weak D match, TRBD1 (6 bases). Per the germline V gene, CDR1 is SQVTM and CDR2 is ANQGSEA. The CDR3 sequence is 13 residues long. With 6 bases removed from V and 8 bases from J, the gap between germline ends came to 19 bases. In DNA, the CDR3 is TGCAGCGTCGTTACTACGTGGGGGCTGGAAGCTTTCTTT. Amino acid sequence: CSVVTTWGLEAFF.

V usage is TRBV11-3 and J usage is TRBJ2-7; D possibly matches TRBD1 or TRBD2 (5 bases each). V was shortened by 5 bases and J by 7 bases, with 15 bases between the two germline ends. Germline CDR1 is SGHNT and CDR2 is YENEEA. This CDR3 comprises 13 residues. CDR3 residues: CASSPGRGEEQYF. The CDR3 coding sequence is TGTGCCAGCAGCCCAGGGAGAGGGGAAGAGCAGTACTTC. Looking up the rest from reference TRBV11-3 and TRBJ2-7 gives the full variable domain: EAGVVQSPRYKIIEKKQPVAFWCNPISGHNTLYWYLQNLGQGPELLIRYENEEAVDDSQLPKDRFSAERLKGVDSTLKIQPAELGDSAVYLCASSPGRGEEQYFGPGTRLTVT.

This clonotype has ten or more counts. This chain joins TRBV10-3 and TRBJ2-2; D gene unclear. CDR1 and CDR2 (germline): ENHRY, SYGVKD. The length of the CDR3 is 16 residues. The V gene lost 4 bases and the J gene lost 3 bases, with 15 bases spanning the gap. As DNA, the CDR3 is TGTGCCATCAGTGTAGTTGGGCAGGTACACACCGGGGAGCTGTTTTTT. Its translation is CAISVVGQVHTGELFF.

This clonotype was detected a few times. The gene calls are TRBV5-6 and TRBJ1-5, with no clear D. The CDR3 contains 14 residues. The germline V gene has CDR1 SGHDT and CDR2 YYEEEE. V was pared by 0 bases and J by 0 bases, with 4 bases between. The chain's CDR3 is CASSLAGSNQPQHF. The DNA for the CDR3 is TGTGCCAGCAGCTTGGCGGGTAGCAATCAGCCCCAGCATTTT.

A few counts support this clonotype. The chain employs TRBV5-1 and TRBJ2-1; D unclear. The CDR3 spans 12 residues. V lost 4 bases and J 9 bases, leaving 11 bases between the germline ends. Germline CDR1 reads SGHRS; CDR2 reads YFSETQ. CDR3 sequence: CASSPGGGEQFF. CDR3 nucleotides: TGCGCCAGCAGCCCGGGTGGTGGTGAGCAGTTCTTC.

A note on this clonotype: This clone may be a read error of a much larger clone one base away. V is TRBV10-3 and J is TRBJ2-5; 8 bases are shared with TRBD1. CDR1 is ENHRY, CDR2 SYGVKD, per germline. CDR3 length equals 14 residues. V lost 8 bases, J lost 1 base, and 6 bases stayed unmatched. The CDR3 here is CAISTGVLQETQYF. CDR3 nucleotide sequence: TGTGCCATCTCGACAGGGGTGCTCCAAGAGACCCAGTACTTC.

On this clonotype itself: This may arise from a read error, as a much more abundant clone is one base away. This sequence joins TRBV29-1 and TRBJ2-3; D is undetermined. The length of the CDR3 is 13 residues. V was shortened by 4 bases and J by 6 bases, with 14 bases between the two germline ends. CDR1 and CDR2 (germline): SQVTM, ANQGSEA. The CDR3 protein is CSVVLWFGDTQYF. CDR3 nucleotide sequence: TGCAGCGTTGTCTTGTGGTTTGGGGATACGCAGTATTTT.

The chain recombines TRBV12-3 or TRBV12-4 with TRBJ1-6; tentatively, D is TRBD1 (5 bases). This CDR3 comprises 15 residues. V was cut by 2 bases and J by 5 bases, with 10 bases left in between. The CDR3: CASSLRRGDNSPLHF. The CDR3 DNA reads as TGTGCCAGCAGTTTACGACGGGGGGATAATTCACCCCTCCACTTT.

J is TRBJ2-1 and V is TRBV28, with a possible D match to TRBD2 (5 bases). V lost 7 bases, J lost 6 bases, and 13 bases lay in between. The CDR3 is made up of 13 amino acids. Germline loops: CDR1 MDHEN, CDR2 SYDVKM. CDR3 region: CASTTLGINEQFF. The DNA for the CDR3 is TGTGCCAGCACAACACTAGGGATCAATGAGCAGTTCTTC.

This chain uses TRBV25-1 with TRBJ1-4; tentative D call: TRBD1 (6 bases). V was clipped by 10 bases and J by 10 bases, with 22 bases between them. The CDR3 covers 14 residues. Germline CDR1 is MGHDK and CDR2 is SYGVNS. Written as DNA, the CDR3 is TGTGCCAACACTGAATCCCACAGGGAGGGAAAACTGTTTTTT. It specifies CANTESHREGKLFF.

The chain is built from TRBV11-2 and TRBJ1-4; no clear D gene. CDR1 and CDR2 (germline): SGHAT, FQNNGV. The CDR3 is made up of 12 amino acids. The V end was cut by 1 base, the J end by 7 bases, with 4 bases between. CDR3 region: CASSLVPEKLFF. DNA for the CDR3: TGTGCCAGCAGCTTAGTTCCTGAAAAACTGTTTTTT.

The chain uses TRBV6-5 and TRBJ2-5; TRBD1 matches at 7 bases. From germline, CDR1 is MNHEY and CDR2 SVGAGI. V gave up 0 bases and J gave up 9 bases; unmatched junction bases: 10. This CDR3 contains 15 residues. The CDR3 DNA reads TGTGCCAGCAGTTACTCGGAGACAGGGATGGAGTCCCAGTACTTC. It codes for CASSYSETGMESQYF.

On this clonotype itself: Its ends do not fully match the called genes, so a read error is possible. This sequence joins TRBV5-1 and TRBJ2-7; D may be TRBD2 (5 bases). The CDR3 contains 15 residues. Germline-derived CDR1 and CDR2 are SGHRS and YFSETQ. The DNA of the CDR3 is TGCGTCAGCAGCTTGGACGGGAACATTCCCTACGAGCAGTACTTC. This translates into CVSSLDGNIPYEQYF.

Notes on this clonotype: A much more abundant neighbour one base away suggests this may be a read error. CDR3 coding DNA: TGCGCCAGCAGCCAAGTAATAGGACAGACCTCCTATAATTCACCCCTCCACTTT. Translation gives CASSQVIGQTSYNSPLHF. The chain combines TRBV4-1 with TRBJ1-6, with a possible D match to TRBD1 (6 bases). Trimming left V 1 base short and J 0 bases short, with 13 bases between. The CDR3 loop spans 18 amino acids. Germline V gives CDR1 MGHRA, CDR2 YSYEKL.

The CDR3 bases are TGCGCCAGCAGCCAAGTTACGATCGGCAGCTCCTACAATGAGCAGTTCTTC. Translated, it gives CASSQVTIGSSYNEQFF. The rearrangement joins TRBV4-1 to TRBJ2-1; D unresolved. The CDR3 totals 17 residues. Germline loops: CDR1 MGHRA, CDR2 YSYEKL. V was clipped by 1 base and J by 0 bases, with 13 bases between them.

This clonotype was observed at least ten times. The CDR3 DNA reads as TGTGCCAGCAGTTCAATGGGACAGGGATACTACGAGCAGTACTTC. Translation gives CASSSMGQGYYEQYF. The chain joins TRBV28 to TRBJ2-7; 9 nucleotides line up with TRBD1. CDR1 and CDR2 (germline): MDHEN, SYDVKM. Germline trimming cut 4 bases from V and 3 bases from J; bases unmatched to any gene: 7. There are 15 residues in the CDR3.

The chain recombines TRBV7-9 with TRBJ2-1, with TRBD2 matching 11 bases. The CDR3 has 16 residues. From germline, CDR1 is SEHNR and CDR2 FQNEAQ (reference sequence). The junction had 7 bases not matched to a gene; V was cut back by 1 base and J by 8 bases. CDR3: CASSLGLAGRGDEQFF. In DNA form, the CDR3 reads TGTGCCAGCAGCTTAGGACTAGCGGGGCGGGGCGATGAGCAGTTCTTC. The entire variable domain, with the rest obtained from reference TRBV7-9 and TRBJ2-1, is as follows: DTGVSQNPRHKITKRGQNVTFRCDPISEHNRLYWYRQTLGQGPEFLTYFQNEAQLEKSRLLSDRFSAERPKGSFSTLEIQRTEQGDSAMYLCASSLGLAGRGDEQFFGPGTRLTVL.

The chain links TRBV6-6 to TRBJ2-7; TRBD1 aligns across 9 bases. The CDR3 spans 14 residues. V lost 3 bases, J lost 5 bases, and 5 bases stayed unmatched. CDR1 and CDR2 from the germline V gene are MNHNY and SVGAGI (reference sequence). In nucleotides, the CDR3 is TGTGCCAGCAGTTATTGGGACAGGGAGGACGAGCAGTACTTC. It encodes CASSYWDREDEQYF.

This rearrangement joins TRBV10-3 to TRBJ2-1; TRBD2 might be the D (7 bases). The CDR3 covers 13 residues. Germline V gene sequence: CDR1 ENHRY, CDR2 SYGVKD. The CDR3 DNA reads TGTCCCGCTAACGGGGGGCGCTTCAGTGAGCAGTTCTTC. It yields the protein CPANGGRFSEQFF.

This chain connects TRBV11-2 to TRBJ1-1, with D possibly being TRBD1 (6 bases). V was cut by 5 bases and J by 7 bases, with 17 bases left in between. The CDR3 contains 14 residues. CDR1 is SGHAT, CDR2 FQNNGV, per germline. The CDR3 here is CASSPRPGEGEAFF. In nucleotides, the CDR3 is TGTGCCAGCAGCCCCCGGCCAGGGGAAGGTGAAGCTTTCTTT. The whole variable domain, filled in from reference TRBV11-2 and TRBJ1-1, reads EAGVAQSPRYKIIEKRQSVAFWCNPISGHATLYWYQQILGQGPKLLIQFQNNGVVDDSQLPKDRFSAERLKGVDSTLKIQPAKLEDSAVYLCASSPRPGEGEAFFGQGTRLTVV.

The chain joins TRBV14 to TRBJ2-5; no definite D call. V lost 6 bases to trimming and J lost 7 bases, with 15 bases between them. The CDR3 is 13 residues long. The germline V gene has CDR1 SGHDN and CDR2 FVKESK. CDR3 DNA: TGTGCCAGCAGTGAACTAATCGGCGGGACCCAGTACTTC. Translation gives CASSELIGGTQYF.

On this clonotype: At one of its ends the junction is not consistent with the germline gene, which may arise from a read error. The gene calls are TRBV6-5 and TRBJ2-1, with D possibly TRBD2 on 6 matching bases. Per the germline V gene, CDR1 is MNHEY and CDR2 is SVGAGI. The CDR3 sequence is 14 residues long. The CDR3, as DNA: TGTGCCAGCTCAGTTCATGTCGGGAGCGATGAACAGTTCTTC. Its translation: CASSVHVGSDEQFF.